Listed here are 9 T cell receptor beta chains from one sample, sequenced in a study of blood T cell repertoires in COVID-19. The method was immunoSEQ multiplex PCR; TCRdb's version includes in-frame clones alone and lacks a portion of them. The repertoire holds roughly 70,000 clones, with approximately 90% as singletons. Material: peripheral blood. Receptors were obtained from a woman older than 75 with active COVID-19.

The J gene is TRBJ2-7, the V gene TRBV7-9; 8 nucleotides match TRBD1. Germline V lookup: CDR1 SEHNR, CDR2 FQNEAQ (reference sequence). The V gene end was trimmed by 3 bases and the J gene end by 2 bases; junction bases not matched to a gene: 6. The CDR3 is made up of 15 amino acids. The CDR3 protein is CASSFARTGPYEQYF. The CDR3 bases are TGTGCCAGCAGCTTCGCACGGACAGGGCCCTACGAGCAGTACTTC. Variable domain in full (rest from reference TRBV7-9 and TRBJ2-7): DTGVSQNPRHKITKRGQNVTFRCDPISEHNRLYWYRQTLGQGPEFLTYFQNEAQLEKSRLLSDRFSAERPKGSFSTLEIQRTEQGDSAMYLCASSFARTGPYEQYFGPGTRLTVT.

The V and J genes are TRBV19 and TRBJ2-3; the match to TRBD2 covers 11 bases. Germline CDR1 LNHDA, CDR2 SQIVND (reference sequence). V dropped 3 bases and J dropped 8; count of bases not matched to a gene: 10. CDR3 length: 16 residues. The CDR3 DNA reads TGTGCCAGTAGTATGGAGCTAGCGGGAGGATTGGTTACGCAGTATTTT. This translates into CASSMELAGGLVTQYF.

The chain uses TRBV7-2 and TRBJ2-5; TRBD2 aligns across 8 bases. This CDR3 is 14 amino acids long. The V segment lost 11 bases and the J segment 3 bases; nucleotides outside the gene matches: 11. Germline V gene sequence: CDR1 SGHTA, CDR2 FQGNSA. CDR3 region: CASGSSSGEETQYF. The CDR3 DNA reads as TGTGCCTCCGGGTCCAGTAGCGGGGAAGAGACCCAGTACTTC.

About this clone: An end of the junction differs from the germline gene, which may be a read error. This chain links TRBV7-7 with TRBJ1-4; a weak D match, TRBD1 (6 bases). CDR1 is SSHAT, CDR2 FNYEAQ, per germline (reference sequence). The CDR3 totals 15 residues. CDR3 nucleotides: TGTGCTAGCAGCTTAGGCTACCAGGGGAATGAAAAACTGTTTTTT. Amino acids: CASSLGYQGNEKLFF.

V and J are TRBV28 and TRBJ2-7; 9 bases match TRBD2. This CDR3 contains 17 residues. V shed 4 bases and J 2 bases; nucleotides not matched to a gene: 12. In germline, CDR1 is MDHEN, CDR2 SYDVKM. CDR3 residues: CASSSPGSGSFAYEQYF. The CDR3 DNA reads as TGTGCCAGCAGTTCCCCGGGTAGCGGGAGTTTCGCCTACGAGCAGTACTTC.

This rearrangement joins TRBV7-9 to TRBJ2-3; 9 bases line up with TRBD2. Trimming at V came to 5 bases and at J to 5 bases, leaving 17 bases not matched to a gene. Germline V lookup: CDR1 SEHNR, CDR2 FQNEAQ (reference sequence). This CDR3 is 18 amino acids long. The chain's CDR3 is CASSPKARWREGKDTQYF. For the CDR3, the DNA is TGTGCCAGCAGCCCGAAGGCTAGATGGCGGGAGGGAAAAGATACGCAGTATTTT.

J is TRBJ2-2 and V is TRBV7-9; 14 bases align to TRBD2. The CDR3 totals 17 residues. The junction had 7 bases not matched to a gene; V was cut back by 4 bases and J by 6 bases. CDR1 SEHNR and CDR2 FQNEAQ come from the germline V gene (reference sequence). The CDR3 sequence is CASSSPTSGRAPGELFF. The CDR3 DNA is TGTGCCAGCAGCTCCCCGACTAGCGGGAGGGCCCCCGGGGAGCTGTTTTTT. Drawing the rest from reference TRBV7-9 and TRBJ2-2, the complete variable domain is DTGVSQNPRHKITKRGQNVTFRCDPISEHNRLYWYRQTLGQGPEFLTYFQNEAQLEKSRLLSDRFSAERPKGSFSTLEIQRTEQGDSAMYLCASSSPTSGRAPGELFFGEGSRLTVL.

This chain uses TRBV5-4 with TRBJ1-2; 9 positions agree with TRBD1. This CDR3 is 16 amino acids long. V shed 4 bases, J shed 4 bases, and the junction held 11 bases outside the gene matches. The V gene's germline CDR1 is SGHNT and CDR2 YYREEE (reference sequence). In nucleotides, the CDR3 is TGTGCCAGCAGCGCCCTTTTGGACAGGGGCTTCTATGGCTACACCTTC. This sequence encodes CASSALLDRGFYGYTF.

The CDR3 region is CASSTGTSGLGELFF. In DNA form, the CDR3 reads TGTGCCAGTAGTACCGGGACTAGCGGGTTAGGGGAGCTGTTTTTT. This chain connects TRBV19 to TRBJ2-2; 12 nucleotides align to TRBD2. The V segment lost 4 bases and the J segment 8 bases; nucleotides outside the gene matches: 5. The CDR3 extends over 15 amino acids. Germline V gene lookup returns CDR1 LNHDA and CDR2 SQIVND (reference sequence).